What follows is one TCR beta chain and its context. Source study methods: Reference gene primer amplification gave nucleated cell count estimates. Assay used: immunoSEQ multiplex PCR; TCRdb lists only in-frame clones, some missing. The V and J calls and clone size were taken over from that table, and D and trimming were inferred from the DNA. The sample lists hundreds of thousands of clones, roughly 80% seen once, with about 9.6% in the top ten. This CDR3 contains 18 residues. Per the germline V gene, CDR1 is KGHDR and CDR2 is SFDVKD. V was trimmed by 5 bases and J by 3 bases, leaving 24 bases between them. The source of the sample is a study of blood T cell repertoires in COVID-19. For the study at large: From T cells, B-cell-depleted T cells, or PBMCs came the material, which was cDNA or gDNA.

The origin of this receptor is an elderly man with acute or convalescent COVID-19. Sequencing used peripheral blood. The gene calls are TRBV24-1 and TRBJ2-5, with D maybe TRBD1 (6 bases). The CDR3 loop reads CATSGGRGASLEEETQYF. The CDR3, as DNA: TGTGCCACCAGTGGGGGGCGAGGGGCCAGCCTAGAAGAAGAGACCCAGTACTTC.